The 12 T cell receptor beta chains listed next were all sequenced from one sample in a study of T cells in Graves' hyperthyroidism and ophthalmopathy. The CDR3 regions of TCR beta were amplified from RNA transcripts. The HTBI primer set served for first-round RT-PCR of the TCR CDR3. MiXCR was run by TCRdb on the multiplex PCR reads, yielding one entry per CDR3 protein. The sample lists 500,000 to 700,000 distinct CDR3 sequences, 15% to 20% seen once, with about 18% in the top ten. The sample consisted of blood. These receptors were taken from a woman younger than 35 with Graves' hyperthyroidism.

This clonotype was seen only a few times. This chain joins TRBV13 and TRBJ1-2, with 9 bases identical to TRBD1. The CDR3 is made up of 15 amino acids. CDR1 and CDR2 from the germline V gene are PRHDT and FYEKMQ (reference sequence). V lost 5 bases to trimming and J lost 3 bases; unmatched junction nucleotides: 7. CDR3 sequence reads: CASSSRDRVDYGYTF. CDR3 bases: TGTGCCAGCAGCAGCCGGGACAGGGTGGACTATGGCTACACCTTC.

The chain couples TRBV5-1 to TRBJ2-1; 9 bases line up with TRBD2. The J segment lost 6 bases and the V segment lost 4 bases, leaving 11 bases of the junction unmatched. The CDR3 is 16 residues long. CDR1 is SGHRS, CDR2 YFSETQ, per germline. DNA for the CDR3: TGCGCCAGCAGCGGGCCGACTAGCGGAGGGGTCAATGAGCAGTTCTTC. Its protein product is CASSGPTSGGVNEQFF.

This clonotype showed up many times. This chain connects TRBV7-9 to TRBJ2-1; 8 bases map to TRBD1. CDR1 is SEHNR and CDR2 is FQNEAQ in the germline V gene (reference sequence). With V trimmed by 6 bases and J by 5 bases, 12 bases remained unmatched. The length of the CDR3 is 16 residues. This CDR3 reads CASRPWGDRTHNEQFF. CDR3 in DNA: TGTGCCAGCAGGCCCTGGGGGGACAGGACTCACAATGAGCAGTTCTTC.

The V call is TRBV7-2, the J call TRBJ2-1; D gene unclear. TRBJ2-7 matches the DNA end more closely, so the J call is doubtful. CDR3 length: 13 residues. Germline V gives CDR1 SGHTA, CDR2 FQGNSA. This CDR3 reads CASSPEPRNEQYF. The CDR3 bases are TGTGCCAGCAGCCCAGAACCTAGGAATGAGCAGTACTTC.

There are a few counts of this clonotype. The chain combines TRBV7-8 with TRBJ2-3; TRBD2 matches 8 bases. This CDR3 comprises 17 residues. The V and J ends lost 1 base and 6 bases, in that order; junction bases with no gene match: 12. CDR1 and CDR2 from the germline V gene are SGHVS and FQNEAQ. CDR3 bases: TGTGCCAGCAGCTTAGTAGTCCCTAGCGGGTTCGGGGATACGCAGTATTTT. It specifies CASSLVVPSGFGDTQYF.

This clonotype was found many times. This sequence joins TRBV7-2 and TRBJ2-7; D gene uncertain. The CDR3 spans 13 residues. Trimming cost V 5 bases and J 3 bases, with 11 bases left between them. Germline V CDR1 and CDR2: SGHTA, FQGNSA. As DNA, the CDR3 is TGTGCCAGCAGCCTCGTCGGGCGCTACGAGCAGTACTTC. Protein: CASSLVGRYEQYF.

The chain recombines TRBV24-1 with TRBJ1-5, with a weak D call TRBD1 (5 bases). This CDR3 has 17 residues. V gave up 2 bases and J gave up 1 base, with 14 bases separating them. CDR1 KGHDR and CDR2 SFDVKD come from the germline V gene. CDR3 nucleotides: TGTGCCACCAGTGATTCAACTCAGGGAGGCAGCAATCAGCCCCAGCATTTT. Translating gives CATSDSTQGGSNQPQHF.

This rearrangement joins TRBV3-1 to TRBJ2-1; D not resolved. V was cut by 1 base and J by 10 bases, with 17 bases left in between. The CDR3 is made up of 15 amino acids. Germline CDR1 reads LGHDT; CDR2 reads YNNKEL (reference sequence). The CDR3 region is CASSQGVAIHYEQFF. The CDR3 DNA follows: TGTGCCAGCAGCCAAGGTGTAGCAATCCACTACGAGCAGTTCTTC.

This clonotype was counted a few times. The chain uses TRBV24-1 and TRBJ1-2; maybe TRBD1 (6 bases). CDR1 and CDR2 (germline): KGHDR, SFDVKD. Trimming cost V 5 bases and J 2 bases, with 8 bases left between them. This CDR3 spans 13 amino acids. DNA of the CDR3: TGTGCCACCAGTGGGACAGCAAACTATGGCTACACCTTC. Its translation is CATSGTANYGYTF.

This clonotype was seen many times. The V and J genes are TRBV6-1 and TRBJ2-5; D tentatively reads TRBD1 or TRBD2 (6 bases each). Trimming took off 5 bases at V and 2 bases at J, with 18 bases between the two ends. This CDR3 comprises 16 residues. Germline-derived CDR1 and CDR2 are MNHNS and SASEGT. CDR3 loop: CASSLGGQGRQETQYF. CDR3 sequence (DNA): TGTGCCAGCAGTTTGGGGGGTCAGGGGCGACAAGAGACCCAGTACTTC.

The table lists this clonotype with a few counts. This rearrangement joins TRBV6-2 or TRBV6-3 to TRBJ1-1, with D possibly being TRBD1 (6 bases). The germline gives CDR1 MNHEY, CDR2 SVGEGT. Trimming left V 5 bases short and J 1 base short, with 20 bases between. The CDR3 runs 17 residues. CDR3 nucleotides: TGTGCCAGCAGTACACGATCCGGGGGCTCAGAGAACACTGAAGCTTTCTTT. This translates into CASSTRSGGSENTEAFF.

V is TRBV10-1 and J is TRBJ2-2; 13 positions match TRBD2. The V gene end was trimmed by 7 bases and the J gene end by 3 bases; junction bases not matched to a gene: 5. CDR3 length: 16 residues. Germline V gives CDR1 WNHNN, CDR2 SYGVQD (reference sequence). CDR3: CASTSGLAGHTGELFF. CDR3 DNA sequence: TGCGCCAGCACCTCGGGACTAGCGGGACACACCGGGGAGCTGTTTTTT.